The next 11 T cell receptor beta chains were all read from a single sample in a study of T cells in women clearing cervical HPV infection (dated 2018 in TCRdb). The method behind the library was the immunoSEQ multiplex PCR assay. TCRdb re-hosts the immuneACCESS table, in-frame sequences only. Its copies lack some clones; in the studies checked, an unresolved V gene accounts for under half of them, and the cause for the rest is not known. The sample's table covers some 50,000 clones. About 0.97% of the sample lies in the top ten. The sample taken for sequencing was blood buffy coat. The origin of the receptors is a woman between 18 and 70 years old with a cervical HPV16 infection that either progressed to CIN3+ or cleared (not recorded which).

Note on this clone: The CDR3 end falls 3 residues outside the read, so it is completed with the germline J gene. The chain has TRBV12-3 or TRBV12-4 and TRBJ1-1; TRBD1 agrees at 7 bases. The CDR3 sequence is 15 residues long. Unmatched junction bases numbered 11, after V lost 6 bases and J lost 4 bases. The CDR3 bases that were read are TGTGCCAGCAGCGTAAGGGGGCGCTCGGGCACTGAA. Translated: CASSVRGRSGTE. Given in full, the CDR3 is CASSVRGRSGTEAFF.

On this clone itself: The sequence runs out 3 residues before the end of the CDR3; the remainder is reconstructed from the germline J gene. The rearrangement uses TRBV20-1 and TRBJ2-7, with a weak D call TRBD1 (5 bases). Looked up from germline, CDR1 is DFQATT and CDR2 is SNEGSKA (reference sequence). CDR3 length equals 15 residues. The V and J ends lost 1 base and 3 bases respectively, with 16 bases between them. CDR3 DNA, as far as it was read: TGCAGTGCTAGAGGCCCTAGGGGTCAGTACTACGAG. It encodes CSARGPRGQYYE. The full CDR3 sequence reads CSARGPRGQYYEQYF.

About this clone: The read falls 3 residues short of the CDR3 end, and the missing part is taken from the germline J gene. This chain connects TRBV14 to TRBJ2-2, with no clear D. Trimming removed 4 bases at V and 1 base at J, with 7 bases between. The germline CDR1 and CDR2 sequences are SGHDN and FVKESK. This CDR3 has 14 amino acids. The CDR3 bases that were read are TGTGCCAGCAGCCCGGAGCGGAACACCGGGGAG. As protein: CASSPERNTGE. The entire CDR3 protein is CASSPERNTGELFF. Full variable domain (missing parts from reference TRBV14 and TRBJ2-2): EAGVTQFPSHSVIEKGQTVTLRCDPISGHDNLYWYRRVMGKEIKFLLHFVKESKQDESGMPNNRFLAERTGGTYSTLKVQPAELEDSGVYFCASSPERNTGELFFGEGSRLTVL.

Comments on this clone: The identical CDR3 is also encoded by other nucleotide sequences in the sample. CDR3 amino acids: CASSPPSVNTEAFF. The sequenced part of the CDR3 DNA is TGTGCCAGCTCACCCCCGTCAGTGAACACTGAA. The chain recombines TRBV18 with TRBJ1-1, with D unresolved. The read stops 3 residues short of the end of the CDR3; the missing end is completed from the germline J gene. Germline V CDR1 and CDR2: KGHSH, LQKENI. The CDR3 extends over 14 amino acids. V lost 3 bases and J lost 0, with 8 bases in between.

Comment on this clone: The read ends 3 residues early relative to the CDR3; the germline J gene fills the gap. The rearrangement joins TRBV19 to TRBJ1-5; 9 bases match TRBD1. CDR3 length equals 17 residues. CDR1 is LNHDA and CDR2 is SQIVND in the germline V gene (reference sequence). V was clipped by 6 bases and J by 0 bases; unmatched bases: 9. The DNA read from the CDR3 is TGTGCCAGTAGGCCGGGACAGGGACCCTATAGCAATCAGCCC. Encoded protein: CASRPGQGPYSNQP. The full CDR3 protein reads CASRPGQGPYSNQPQHF.

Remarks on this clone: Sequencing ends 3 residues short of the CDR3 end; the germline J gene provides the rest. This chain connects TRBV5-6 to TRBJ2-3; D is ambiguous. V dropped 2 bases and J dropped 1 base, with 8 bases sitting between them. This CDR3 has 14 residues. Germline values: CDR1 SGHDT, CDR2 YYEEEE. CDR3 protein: CASSFVQGTDTQYF. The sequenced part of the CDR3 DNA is TGTGCCAGCAGCTTCGTCCAGGGCACAGATACG.

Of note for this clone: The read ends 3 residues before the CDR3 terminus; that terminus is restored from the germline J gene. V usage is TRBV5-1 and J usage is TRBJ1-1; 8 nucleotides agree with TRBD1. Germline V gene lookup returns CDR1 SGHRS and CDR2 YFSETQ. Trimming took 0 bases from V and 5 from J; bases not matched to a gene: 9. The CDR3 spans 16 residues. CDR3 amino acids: CASSLAWQGAGTEAFF. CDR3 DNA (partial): TGCGCCAGCAGCTTGGCATGGCAGGGGGCTGGTACTGAA. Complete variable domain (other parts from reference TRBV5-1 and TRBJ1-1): KAGVTQTPRYLIKTRGQQVTLSCSPISGHRSVSWYQQTPGQGLQFLFEYFSETQRNKGNFPGRFSGRQFSNSRSEMNVSTLELGDSALYLCASSLAWQGAGTEAFFGQGTRLTVV.

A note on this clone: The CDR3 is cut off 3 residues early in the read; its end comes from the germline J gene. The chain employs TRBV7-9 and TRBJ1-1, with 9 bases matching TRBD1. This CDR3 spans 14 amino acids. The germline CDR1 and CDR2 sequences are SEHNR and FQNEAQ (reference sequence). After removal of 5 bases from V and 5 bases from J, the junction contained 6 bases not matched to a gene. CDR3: CASSNGDRDTEAFF. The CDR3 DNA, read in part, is TGTGCCAGCAGCAACGGGGACAGGGATACTGAA.

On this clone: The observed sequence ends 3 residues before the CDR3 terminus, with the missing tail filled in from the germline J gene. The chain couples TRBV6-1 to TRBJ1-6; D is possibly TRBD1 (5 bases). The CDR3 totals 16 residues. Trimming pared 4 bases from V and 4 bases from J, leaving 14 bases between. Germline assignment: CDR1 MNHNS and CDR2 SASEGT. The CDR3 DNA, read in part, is TGTGCCAGCAGTGCGACAGTAGCCTCATATAATTCACCC. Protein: CASSATVASYNSP. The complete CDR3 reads CASSATVASYNSPLHF.

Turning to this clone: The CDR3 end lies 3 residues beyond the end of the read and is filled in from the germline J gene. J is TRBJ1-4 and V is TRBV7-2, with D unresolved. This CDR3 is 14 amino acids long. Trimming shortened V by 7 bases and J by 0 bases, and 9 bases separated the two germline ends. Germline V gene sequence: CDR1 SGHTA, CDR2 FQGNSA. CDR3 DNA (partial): TGTGCCAGCACCCCGCGGCCAACTAATGAAAAA. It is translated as CASTPRPTNEK. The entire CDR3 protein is CASTPRPTNEKLFF. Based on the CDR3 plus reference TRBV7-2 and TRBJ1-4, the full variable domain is GAGVSQSPSNKVTEKGKDVELRCDPISGHTALYWYRQSLGQGLEFLIYFQGNSAPDKSGLPSDRFSAERTGGSVSTLTIQRTQQEDSAVYLCASTPRPTNEKLFFGSGTQLSVL.

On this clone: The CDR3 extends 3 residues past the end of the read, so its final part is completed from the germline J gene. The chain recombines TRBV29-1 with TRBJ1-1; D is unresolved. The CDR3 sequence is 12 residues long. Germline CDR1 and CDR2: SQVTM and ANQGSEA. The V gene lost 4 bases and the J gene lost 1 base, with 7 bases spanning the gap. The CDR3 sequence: CSVVGRNTEAFF. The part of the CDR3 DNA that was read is TGCAGCGTTGTTGGTAGGAACACTGAA.